A single sample is the source of the 9 T cell receptor beta chains below, sequenced in a study of cytomegalovirus exposure and HLA in healthy donors (dated by TCRdb to 2017 to 2019). Libraries came from the immunoSEQ multiplex PCR assay. A mixture of 60 forward primers for TCR Vbeta segments and 13 reverse primers for TCR Jbeta segments was used in the multiplex PCR. TCRdb holds this immuneACCESS table with in-frame rearrangements only. Some clones are missing; in checked studies, unresolved V genes explain under half, and the rest has no known cause. Counted in this sample were around 150,000 clones; roughly 80% of them appeared once. The ten most abundant clones make up 5.1% of the sample. Source material: PBMCs. Receptors originate from a male donor in good health and CMV-seronegative.

The chain carries TRBV5-1 and TRBJ2-7; 9 bases agree with TRBD1. The CDR3 is 16 amino acids. Per the germline V gene, CDR1 is SGHRS and CDR2 is YFSETQ. With V trimmed by 5 bases and J by 3 bases, 12 bases remained unmatched. CDR3: CASSPGATGGIYEQYF. The DNA for the CDR3 is TGCGCCAGCAGTCCCGGCGCGACAGGGGGGATCTACGAGCAGTACTTC.

The chain couples TRBV5-1 to TRBJ1-4; 8 bases are a match to TRBD1. The germline V gene encodes CDR1 SGHRS and CDR2 YFSETQ. The junction had 2 bases not matched to a gene; V was cut back by 2 bases and J by 8 bases. The CDR3 is 13 amino acids. For the CDR3, the DNA is TGCGCCAGCAGCTTCGGACAGGGCGAAAAACTGTTTTTT. Translated: CASSFGQGEKLFF.

This clone has just one count. The J gene is TRBJ2-2, the V gene TRBV4-2; D uncertain. Deletions cut 3 bases from V and 2 bases from J, with 7 bases between. CDR3 length: 14 residues. The germline V gene encodes CDR1 LGHNA and CDR2 YNFKEQ. The DNA of the CDR3 is TGTGCCAGCAGCCAGTACACAAACACCGGGGAGCTGTTTTTT. Its protein is CASSQYTNTGELFF.

CDR3 nucleotide sequence: TGTGCCAGCAGCTTAGCCGGGGGGCTAAATGAGCAGTTCTTC. This codes for CASSLAGGLNEQFF. This chain uses TRBV11-3 with TRBJ2-1, with D possibly matching TRBD2 (7 bases). With 1 base removed from V and 7 bases from J, the gap between germline ends came to 11 bases. CDR1 is SGHNT, CDR2 YENEEA, per germline. This CDR3 is built from 14 residues.

This clone was picked up a small number of times. The V and J genes are TRBV20-1 and TRBJ1-2; no clear D gene. The CDR3 has 11 residues. Germline V gene lookup returns CDR1 DFQATT and CDR2 SNEGSKA (reference sequence). Trimming left V 5 bases short and J 7 bases short, with 11 bases between. CDR3 bases: TGCAGTGCTCTAAATGCTTTTGGCTACACCTTC. Protein product: CSALNAFGYTF.

The chain carries TRBV7-2 and TRBJ2-7, with D maybe TRBD1 (5 bases). The germline CDR1 and CDR2 sequences are SGHTA and FQGNSA. The CDR3 is 15 amino acids. Trimming shortened V by 5 bases and J by 0 bases, and 14 bases separated the two germline ends. The CDR3 nucleotides read TGTGCCAGCAGCCCTAGGGGCGGATTCTCCTACGAGCAGTACTTC. Protein: CASSPRGGFSYEQYF.

The chain joins TRBV7-8 to TRBJ2-5, with D perhaps TRBD2 (6 bases). The CDR3 is 17 residues long. Trimming pared 5 bases from V and 1 base from J, leaving 20 bases between. Germline V gene data show CDR1 as SGHVS and CDR2 as FQNEAQ. The CDR3 sequence: CASSMTGDWSIQETQYF. The CDR3 DNA reads TGTGCCAGCAGCATGACCGGGGACTGGAGCATCCAAGAGACCCAGTACTTC.

The chain couples TRBV10-3 to TRBJ2-6, with D tentatively TRBD1 (5 bases). The CDR3 is 13 amino acids. Looked up from germline, CDR1 is ENHRY and CDR2 is SYGVKD. V gave up 10 bases and J gave up 4 bases, with 11 bases separating them. CDR3 sequence: CASQGSGANVLTF. For the CDR3, the DNA is TGTGCCAGCCAGGGATCCGGGGCCAACGTCCTGACTTTC.

The CDR3 is CASSPPEAPDTQYF. CDR3 DNA: TGTGCCAGCAGCCCCCCCGAAGCCCCAGATACGCAGTATTTT. J is TRBJ2-3 and V is TRBV9, with no clear D. Germline CDR1 and CDR2: SGDLS and YYNGEE. V lost 4 bases and J 4 bases, leaving 13 bases between the germline ends. CDR3 size: 14 residues.